These T cell receptor beta chains were read from a single sample in a study of cytomegalovirus exposure and HLA in healthy donors. Sequenced by immunoSEQ multiplex PCR; TCRdb stores in-frame clones only, minus some. The sample includes around 180,000 clones, roughly 80% of them seen just once. Sequencing was carried out using PBMCs. The receptor set was obtained from a woman between 45 and 60 years old in good health and CMV-seropositive. CDR3s include the opening cysteine and the closing phenylalanine or tryptophan. The D gene is left open where the match is weak. Expanded clones get a size class; other rows say once, few or many, or leave the size out.

V: TRBV10-3; J: TRBJ1-1; size: NA; length: 16; D: TRBD1; DNA: TGTGCCATCAGTGAGTCGAGGGGGCGGACGGACACTGAAGCTTTCTTT; CDR3: CAISESRGRTDTEAFF
V: TRBV4-1; J: TRBJ2-5; size: few; length: 15; D: TRBD1; DNA: TGCGCCAGCAGCCAAGATAGCAACAGGGGAGAGACCCAGTACTTC; CDR3: CASSQDSNRGETQYF
V: TRBV6-4; J: TRBJ2-7; size: NA; length: 13; D: TRBD1; DNA: TGTGCCAGCTCCCCGAGGGGGCATAACGAGCAGTACTTC; CDR3: CASSPRGHNEQYF
V: TRBV9; J: TRBJ2-7; size: NA; length: 15; D: NA; DNA: TGTGCCAGCAGCGTAGGAGGGGACTTTTCCTACGAGCAGTACTTC; CDR3: CASSVGGDFSYEQYF
V: TRBV2; J: TRBJ1-6; size: NA; length: 17; D: NA; DNA: TGTGCCAGCAGTGAAGCAGCGGGGGAGAGAAGTAATTCACCCCTCCACTTT; CDR3: CASSEAAGERSNSPLHF
V: TRBV5-6; J: TRBJ2-3; size: NA; length: 15; D: NA; DNA: TGTGCCAGCAGCTCCCGAAGGGCCGGGGGAGATACGCAGTATTTT; CDR3: CASSSRRAGGDTQYF
V: TRBV28; J: TRBJ1-1; size: NA; length: 11; D: NA; DNA: TGTGCCTGTCGGGGGTGGACTGAAGCTTTCTTT; CDR3: CACRGWTEAFF
V: TRBV19; J: TRBJ1-1; size: NA; length: 16; D: NA; DNA: TGTGCCAGTAGTATAGCCCGAGTAGGACAGAACACTGAAGCTTTCTTT; CDR3: CASSIARVGQNTEAFF
V: TRBV19; J: TRBJ1-1; size: NA; length: 16; D: TRBD1; DNA: TGTGCCAGTAGCCGACAGGGGGGGGCAATGAACACTGAAGCTTTCTTT; CDR3: CASSRQGGAMNTEAFF
V: TRBV27; J: TRBJ1-5; size: NA; length: 14; D: NA; DNA: TGTGCCAGCAAGGGAGGGGGAGGAAATCAGCCCCAGCATTTT; CDR3: CASKGGGGNQPQHF
V: TRBV7-8; J: TRBJ2-7; size: NA; length: 16; D: TRBD2; DNA: TGTGCCAGCAGTCCGAGCGGGGGGGATCTCTCCTACGAGCAGTACTTC; CDR3: CASSPSGGDLSYEQYF
V: TRBV5-1; J: TRBJ2-7; size: once; length: 15; D: NA; DNA: TGCGCCAGCAGCTTCTCGGGTATTTTGTCCTACGAGCAGTACTTC; CDR3: CASSFSGILSYEQYF
V: TRBV2; J: TRBJ1-5; size: NA; length: 14; D: TRBD1; DNA: TGTGCCAGCAGTGACTACAGGGGAAGTCAGCCCCAGCATTTT; CDR3: CASSDYRGSQPQHF
V: TRBV6-5; J: TRBJ2-1; size: NA; length: 12; D: NA; DNA: TGTGCCAGCAGTTCCCCCTTCAATGAGCAGTTCTTC; CDR3: CASSSPFNEQFF
V: TRBV30; J: TRBJ1-6; size: NA; length: 13; D: NA; DNA: TGTGCCTGGAGCACTTCTAATAATTCACCCCTCCACTTT; CDR3: CAWSTSNNSPLHF
V: TRBV5-4; J: TRBJ2-5; size: few; length: 17; D: TRBD2; DNA: TGTGCCAGCAGCTTGTCCCTTGTAGCGGGGCCCTCAGAGACCCAGTACTTC; CDR3: CASSLSLVAGPSETQYF
V: TRBV29-1; J: TRBJ2-1; size: once; length: 13; D: NA; DNA: TGCAGCGGATGGGACACAACCTACAATGAGCAGTTCTTC; CDR3: CSGWDTTYNEQFF
V: TRBV29-1; J: TRBJ1-2; size: NA; length: 13; D: TRBD1; DNA: TGCAGCGTTGAGGAGGGGGCAAACTATGGCTACACCTTC; CDR3: CSVEEGANYGYTF
V: TRBV27; J: TRBJ1-4; size: NA; length: 15; D: NA; DNA: TGTGCCAGCAGAGCGGACGGTCCAACTAATGAAAAACTGTTTTTT; CDR3: CASRADGPTNEKLFF
V: TRBV5-1; J: TRBJ1-6; size: few; length: 14; D: TRBD1; DNA: TGCGCCAGCCGGGGGACAGGGAATAATTCACCCCTCCACTTT; CDR3: CASRGTGNNSPLHF
V: TRBV6-1; J: TRBJ1-3; size: few; length: 16; D: NA; DNA: TGTGCCAGCAGTGTTGAGACTCTTAAAACTGGAAACACCATATATTTT; CDR3: CASSVETLKTGNTIYF
V: TRBV7-9; J: TRBJ1-2; size: NA; length: 13; D: TRBD1; DNA: TGTGCCAGCAGCTCGGGGGACAGTTATGGCTACACCTTC; CDR3: CASSSGDSYGYTF
V: TRBV23-1; J: TRBJ1-5; size: once; length: 14; D: NA; DNA: TGCGCCAGCAGTCATGGACTCCACAATCAGCCCCAGCATTTT; CDR3: CASSHGLHNQPQHF
V: TRBV5-1; J: TRBJ2-7; size: NA; length: 14; D: TRBD1; DNA: TGCGCCAGCAGCTTTGGGACAGGGACCTACGAGCAGTACTTC; CDR3: CASSFGTGTYEQYF
V: TRBV5-1; J: TRBJ1-6; size: NA; length: 15; D: NA; DNA: TGCGCCAGCAGATGGACGACAGAGCCTAATTCACCCCTCCACTTT; CDR3: CASRWTTEPNSPLHF
V: TRBV2; J: TRBJ2-1; size: NA; length: 15; D: TRBD1; DNA: TGTGCCAGCACCAGGGGGCGCGGTACACGGGATGAGCAGTTCTTC; CDR3: CASTRGRGTRDEQFF
V: TRBV5-1; J: TRBJ2-7; size: once; length: 16; D: TRBD2; DNA: TGCGCCAGCAGCCCTGGACTAGCGGGGGGGCCGGTCGAGCAGTACTTC; CDR3: CASSPGLAGGPVEQYF
V: TRBV5-1; J: TRBJ2-3; size: NA; length: 15; D: NA; DNA: TGCGCCAGCAGCTTGGGCCAGGGACTTACAGATACGCAGTATTTT; CDR3: CASSLGQGLTDTQYF
V: TRBV19; J: TRBJ1-2; size: once; length: 15; D: TRBD1; DNA: TGTGCCAGTAGTTTTGCGACAGGGGGCGACTATGGCTACACCTTC; CDR3: CASSFATGGDYGYTF
V: TRBV5-8; J: TRBJ1-4; size: NA; length: 14; D: NA; DNA: TGTGCCAGCAGCTTTACGGGGGTTAATGAAAAACTGTTTTTT; CDR3: CASSFTGVNEKLFF
V: TRBV9; J: TRBJ2-7; size: NA; length: 14; D: NA; DNA: TGTGCCAGCAGCGTACATGGAGGGGAGGTCGAGCAGTACTTC; CDR3: CASSVHGGEVEQYF
V: TRBV4-1; J: TRBJ1-4; size: few; length: 16; D: NA; DNA: TGCGCCAGCAGCCAGATGGGGAGGGTCTCTAATGAAAAACTGTTTTTT; CDR3: CASSQMGRVSNEKLFF